A selection of T cell receptor beta chains follows, all from one sample in a study of PD-L1 blockade in urothelial cancer. The data were produced by immunoSEQ multiplex PCR, yet TCRdb's version contains in-frame clones alone and is incomplete. Of around 130,000 clones in the sample, approximately 84% are singletons; the top ten hold about 2.9%. The material was PBMCs, obtained around atezolizumab (anti-PD-L1) treatment. The receptor source for this set is a man aged 50 to 60 with urothelial cancer. Each CDR3 is given with its conserved first and last residue. Not every row has a clone size; where given, it reads once, few, many or a size class.

J: TRBJ2-7; V: TRBV6-1; size: once; CDR3: CASSVPSGLTYEQYF
J: TRBJ2-7; V: TRBV5-4; size: .; CDR3: CASSLAGTSGPSYEQYF
J: .; V: TRBV5-1; size: .; CDR3: CASSLEAAAYEQYF
J: TRBJ1-5; V: TRBV6-1; size: .; CDR3: CASTWGAGQPQHF
J: TRBJ1-6; V: TRBV7-9; size: .; CDR3: CASSGMGQNSPLHF
J: TRBJ2-1; V: TRBV27; size: .; CDR3: CASSFLDRGDEQFF
J: TRBJ1-5; V: TRBV4-2; size: .; CDR3: CASSQDGGLNAQPQHF
J: TRBJ1-1; V: TRBV30; size: few; CDR3: CAWRGRTEAFF
J: TRBJ2-7; V: TRBV2; size: .; CDR3: CASSGRQTDEQYF
J: TRBJ2-5; V: TRBV4-2; size: .; CDR3: CASSQDILQETQYF
J: TRBJ2-7; V: TRBV18; size: once; CDR3: CASSPPVTAHEQYF
J: TRBJ1-2; V: TRBV10-3; size: few; CDR3: CAIAVGGTTHGYTF
J: TRBJ2-1; V: TRBV21-1; size: once; CDR3: CASSKEGGLAGTTYNEQFF
J: TRBJ2-7; V: TRBV28; size: .; CDR3: CASSSLTGGPLYEQYF
J: TRBJ2-3; V: TRBV19; size: .; CDR3: CASSLGTSGSVYTQYF
J: TRBJ2-1; V: TRBV6-4; size: few; CDR3: CASRASVGVNEQFF
J: TRBJ2-6; V: TRBV14; size: .; CDR3: CASSRQQSSGANVLTF
J: TRBJ2-3; V: TRBV9; size: .; CDR3: CASSVAGTSLTDTQYF
J: TRBJ2-1; V: TRBV7-7; size: .; CDR3: CASSSNSGRAHEQFF
J: TRBJ1-4; V: TRBV14; size: .; CDR3: CASSPRLTSIPSRLFF
J: TRBJ1-5; V: TRBV19; size: .; CDR3: CASSNREGQPQHF
J: TRBJ1-4; V: TRBV28; size: .; CDR3: CASSEIRGAGEKLFF
J: TRBJ2-2; V: TRBV21-1; size: .; CDR3: CASSRPPGLAGGLTGELFF
J: TRBJ1-1; V: TRBV11-3; size: .; CDR3: CASSSNRGEGTEAFF
J: TRBJ1-1; V: TRBV7-6; size: .; CDR3: CASSAQDSTVGTEAFF
J: TRBJ1-5; V: TRBV6-1; size: .; CDR3: CASSGDRGGNQPQHF
J: TRBJ1-2; V: TRBV5-4; size: .; CDR3: CASSFSGSSYGYTF
J: TRBJ2-3; V: TRBV5-5; size: .; CDR3: CASSSDSVVGDTQYF
J: TRBJ2-7; V: TRBV19; size: .; CDR3: CASSGLAGGDSEQYF